This T cell receptor beta chain derives from a study of OX40 agonist ivuxolimab in advanced cancers. Turning to the study itself: Patients in the trial were receiving intravenous ivuxolimab every 2 weeks, at doses of 0.01 to 10 mg/kg. A male proportion of about 80% was recorded, with mean age approximately 60 years and range roughly 23 to 90.

Method: immunoSEQ multiplex PCR; TCRdb's copy keeps in-frame clones and lacks some. The sample has about 62,000 clones; 80% to 95% are singletons. Deletions cut 5 bases from V and 4 bases from J, with 12 bases between. The CDR3 consists of 13 residues. Germline V gene data show CDR1 as SGHNT and CDR2 as YYREEE (reference sequence). This clone has just one count. V usage is TRBV5-4 and J usage is TRBJ1-1, with a tentative D call TRBD1 (6 bases). The receptor comes from an adult with an advanced solid tumor such as melanoma, head and neck, liver or kidney cancer. The material was CD4+ or CD8+ T cells sorted from blood, obtained in a trial of the OX40 agonist ivuxolimab. CDR3 DNA: TGTGCCAGCAGACAGGGTGGCGGCACTGAAGCTTTCTTT. Translating gives CASRQGGGTEAFF.